This is a list of T cell receptor beta chains from one sample in a study of blood T cell repertoires in COVID-19. The assay was immunoSEQ multiplex PCR, and TCRdb's table has in-frame clones only and misses some. The sample holds under 150,000 clones, 60% to 85% seen once. The specimen was peripheral blood. The receptors derive from a woman of 80 years or more with active or convalescent COVID-19. The conserved cysteine and the conserved F or W are not part of the CDR3 here. The order of the fields is J gene, V gene, CDR3 protein.

TRBJ1-1	TRBV30	AWSRQEAF
TRBJ1-1	TRBV7-3	ASSASLRGSAEAF
TRBJ1-5	TRBV30	AWSFGQVNQPQH
TRBJ2-5	TRBV7-6	ASSLGSGLAGGRSETQY
TRBJ1-1	TRBV28	ASSLWTGGTEAF
TRBJ1-1	TRBV5-1	ASSENLGSTEAF
TRBJ2-1	TRBV21-1	ASTRRRVYDNEQF
TRBJ1-2	TRBV2	ASSEDLDFYGYT
TRBJ1-4	TRBV28	ASSSAREKLF
TRBJ1-6	TRBV30	ACDLGTGPYNSPLH
TRBJ1-2	TRBV25-1	ASSGLTWNYGYT
TRBJ2-1	TRBV18	ASSSLTGTGFYNEQF
TRBJ1-6	TRBV5-5	ASSGEGHSPLH
TRBJ2-2	TRBV30	AWTGAARNTGELF
TRBJ2-3	TRBV27	ASSPRLAGGGDTQY
TRBJ1-2	TRBV9	ASSAGGNEGYT
TRBJ1-5	TRBV6-7	ASAYRGVSNQPQH
TRBJ1-2	TRBV20-1	SASKEGGHGYT
TRBJ2-2	TRBV6-2/TRBV6-3	ASSLAGDTGELF